These 11 T cell receptor beta chains were sequenced from one sample in a study of PD-1 blockade in classical Hodgkin lymphoma. Profiling relied on immunoSEQ multiplex PCR, and the TCRdb table lists in-frame clones only, not all of them. The sample has approximately 45,000 clones, less than 75% seen once. Time point here: cycle 4 day 1 (C4D1), after less than 7 weeks of nivolumab. Relapse after autologous stem cell transplantation occurred in every patient, and brentuximab vedotin exposure varied. Specimen: peripheral blood mononuclear cells (PBMCs), collected before the fourth cycle of nivolumab. The origin of the receptors is a human donor with classical Hodgkin lymphoma.

This clone was counted many times. The chain is built from TRBV6-5 and TRBJ1-1, with D hard to call. The CDR3 is 11 residues long. The ends were cut back, 6 bases at V and 4 bases at J, with 6 bases in the middle. Germline CDR1 MNHEY, CDR2 SVGAGI. CDR3 coding DNA: TGTGCCAGCAGGCATATCACTGAAGCTTTCTTT. Translated: CASRHITEAFF.

Worth noting for this clone: The junction differs from germline at one of its ends, possibly a read error. The genes are TRBV5-3 and TRBJ1-1; no reliable D call. TRBV5-3 is an open reading frame, and its role is uncertain. This CDR3 contains 15 residues. This CDR3 reads CASSFYQVVGTEAFF. CDR3 bases: TGTGCCAGCAGCTTTTACCAGGTGGTCGGCACTGAAGCTTTCTTT.

This sequence joins TRBV18 and TRBJ2-3; D perhaps matches TRBD2 (6 bases). The CDR3 has 15 residues. V shed 3 bases and J shed 2 bases, with 12 bases lying between them. CDR1 and CDR2 (germline): KGHSH, LQKENI. The CDR3 region has the DNA TGTGCCAGCTCACCGGGGACTGCTAACACAGATACGCAGTATTTT. This sequence encodes CASSPGTANTDTQYF. Using reference TRBV18 and TRBJ2-3 for the parts outside the CDR3, the full variable domain is NAGVMQNPRHLVRRRGQEARLRCSPMKGHSHVYWYRQLPEEGLKFMVYLQKENIIDESGMPKERFSAEFPKEGPSILRIQQVVRGDSAAYFCASSPGTANTDTQYFGPGTRLTVL.

The V gene is TRBV11-2, the J gene TRBJ1-5; D gene uncertain. V shed 9 bases and J shed 5 bases, with 5 bases lying between them. CDR1 and CDR2 (germline): SGHAT, FQNNGV. This CDR3 is 10 amino acids long. The CDR3 here is CASLYQPQHF. DNA of the CDR3: TGTGCCAGTCTTTATCAGCCCCAGCATTTT.

Of note for this clone: This specimen includes other DNA sequences encoding the same CDR3. J is TRBJ2-2 and V is TRBV5-1; D perhaps matches TRBD1 (7 bases). The CDR3 totals 15 residues. V shed 1 base and J shed 5 bases, with 12 bases lying between them. In germline, CDR1 is SGHRS, CDR2 YFSETQ. This CDR3 is CASSLRQGGTGELFF. In nucleotides, the CDR3 is TGCGCCAGCAGCTTGCGCCAGGGGGGTACCGGGGAGCTGTTTTTT.

The J gene is TRBJ2-1, the V gene TRBV7-8; 10 nucleotides match TRBD2. This CDR3 contains 17 residues. The trim removed 6 bases at V and 8 bases at J, leaving 16 bases unmatched. The germline V gene encodes CDR1 SGHVS and CDR2 FQNEAQ. CDR3 loop: CASRLLPSGGTLDEQFF. The DNA for the CDR3 is TGTGCCAGCAGACTTCTGCCTAGCGGGGGAACCTTGGATGAGCAGTTCTTC.

The chain couples TRBV7-8 to TRBJ1-5, with D possibly being TRBD1 (5 bases). The germline V gene encodes CDR1 SGHVS and CDR2 FQNEAQ. The CDR3 spans 15 residues. Deletions cut 5 bases from V and 3 bases from J, with 14 bases between. The CDR3 bases are TGTGCCAGCAGCCCCTGGGACCGAACCAATCAGCCCCAGCATTTT. Its translation: CASSPWDRTNQPQHF. The full variable domain, completed using reference TRBV7-8 and TRBJ1-5, is GAGVSQSPRYKVAKRGQDVALRCDPISGHVSLFWYQQALGQGPEFLTYFQNEAQLDKSGLPSDRFFAERPEGSVSTLKIQRTQQEDSAVYLCASSPWDRTNQPQHFGDGTRLSIL.

This clone was seen a few times. This rearrangement joins TRBV28 to TRBJ1-6; D remains unclear. The CDR3 contains 12 residues. In germline, CDR1 is MDHEN, CDR2 SYDVKM. Trimming stripped 1 base from V and 10 bases from J, with 5 bases between. Here the CDR3 DNA reads TGTGCCAGCAGTTTATATCAGTCACCCCTCCACTTT. Its translation: CASSLYQSPLHF.

The V gene is TRBV19, the J gene TRBJ2-3, with 7 bases fitting TRBD2. V lost 7 bases, J lost 2 bases, and 6 bases stayed unmatched. Germline V gives CDR1 LNHDA, CDR2 SQIVND (reference sequence). The CDR3 extends over 14 amino acids. The CDR3 loop reads CASKIGGTTDTQYF. DNA for the CDR3: TGTGCCAGTAAGATCGGGGGGACCACAGATACGCAGTATTTT. Variable domain in full (rest from reference TRBV19 and TRBJ2-3): DGGITQSPKYLFRKEGQNVTLSCEQNLNHDAMYWYRQDPGQGLRLIYYSQIVNDFQKGDIAEGYSVSREKKESFPLTVTSAQKNPTAFYLCASKIGGTTDTQYFGPGTRLTVL.

The V gene is TRBV5-1, the J gene TRBJ2-1, with unresolved D. Germline lookup yields CDR1 SGHRS and CDR2 YFSETQ. The V end was cut by 0 bases, the J end by 2 bases, with 9 bases between. The CDR3 contains 15 residues. CDR3 loop: CASSLAGVTYNEQFF. DNA of the CDR3: TGCGCCAGCAGCTTGGCTGGGGTAACCTACAATGAGCAGTTCTTC.

V usage is TRBV6-1 and J usage is TRBJ2-1; D is perhaps TRBD1 (6 bases). CDR1 is MNHNS and CDR2 is SASEGT in the germline V gene. The ends were cut back, 4 bases at V and 4 bases at J, with 14 bases in the middle. The CDR3 has 15 residues. CDR3 DNA sequence: TGTGCCAGCAGTGCCCTGGGGACATTTTACAATGAGCAGTTCTTC. Translating it yields CASSALGTFYNEQFF.